The next 18 T cell receptor beta chains were all read from a single sample in a study of OX40 agonist ivuxolimab in advanced cancers. The library relied on the immunoSEQ multiplex PCR assay. The table was pulled from immuneACCESS by TCRdb, which kept in-frame rearrangements only. Such tables lose some clones; where checked, under half of the loss comes from unresolved V genes, and the rest has no known cause. The sample table shows over 15,000 clones, and around 84% are seen once. The ten largest account for roughly 0.7% of the sample. Sequenced material: CD4+ or CD8+ T cells sorted from blood, taken in a trial of the OX40 agonist ivuxolimab. Receptors were obtained from an adult with an advanced solid tumor such as melanoma, head and neck, liver or kidney cancer.

DNA of the CDR3: TGTGCCAGCAGCTTCATGGCAGGGTCAGTAGAGACCCAGTACTTC. Translation gives CASSFMAGSVETQYF. This chain links TRBV11-2 with TRBJ2-5; D perhaps matches TRBD1 (5 bases). The CDR3 is 15 residues long. The V end lost 3 bases, the J end lost 4 bases, and 15 bases lay between the germline ends. Germline CDR1 reads SGHAT; CDR2 reads FQNNGV.

Comments on this clone: Sequence at one end of the junction differs from germline and may be a read error. The V call is TRBV6-5, the J call TRBJ1-2; 9 bases match TRBD1. The CDR3 totals 16 residues. Germline CDR1 reads MNHEY; CDR2 reads SVGAGI. As DNA, the CDR3 is TGTGCCAGCAGTTACGGGACAGGGAGCACTAAATATGGCTACACCTTC. It encodes CASSYGTGSTKYGYTF.

This clone came up once. This chain connects TRBV19 to TRBJ2-2; 8 bases fit TRBD1. CDR1 is LNHDA and CDR2 is SQIVND in the germline V gene (reference sequence). There are 14 residues in the CDR3. V dropped 6 bases and J dropped 7; count of bases not matched to a gene: 7. The DNA of the CDR3 is TGTGCCAGTAGGACAGGGGCCTGGGACGGGGAGCTGTTTTTT. It translates to CASRTGAWDGELFF.

V is TRBV5-4 and J is TRBJ2-3; D is ambiguous. Germline V CDR1 and CDR2: SGHNT, YYREEE (reference sequence). V lost 3 bases to trimming and J lost 1 base, with 6 bases between them. This CDR3 region has 13 residues. CDR3 region: CASSSAGTDTQYF. The CDR3 DNA follows: TGTGCCAGCAGCTCTGCGGGCACAGATACGCAGTATTTT. Full variable domain (remainder filled in from reference TRBV5-4 and TRBJ2-3): ETGVTQSPTHLIKTRGQQVTLRCSSQSGHNTVSWYQQALGQGPQFIFQYYREEENGRGNFPPRFSGLQFPNYSSELNVNALELDDSALYLCASSSAGTDTQYFGPGTRLTVL.

The CDR3 region is CASSFASGWVGELFF. In DNA form, the CDR3 reads TGTGCCAGCAGCTTTGCCAGCGGCTGGGTCGGGGAGCTGTTTTTT. The V call is TRBV11-1, the J call TRBJ2-2; possible D gene TRBD2, 5 bases. The germline V gene has CDR1 SGHAT and CDR2 FQDESV (reference sequence). The CDR3 totals 15 residues. Trimming pared 3 bases from V and 7 bases from J, leaving 15 bases between. The full variable domain, in which reference TRBV11-1 and TRBJ2-2 provide the parts outside the CDR3, is EAEVAQSPRYKITEKSQAVAFWCDPISGHATLYWYRQILGQGPELLVQFQDESVVDDSQLPKDRFSAERLKGVDSTLKIQPAELGDSAMYLCASSFASGWVGELFFGEGSRLTVL.

This clone was found once. The chain employs TRBV25-1 and TRBJ1-2, with 9 nucleotides matching TRBD1. J lost 0 bases, V lost 6 bases, and 14 bases had no gene match. CDR3 size: 18 residues. The germline CDR1 and CDR2 sequences are MGHDK and SYGVNS. For the CDR3, the DNA is TGTGCCAGCAGCTTAAACCGGGACAGGGACCCTTCTAACTATGGCTACACCTTC. Protein: CASSLNRDRDPSNYGYTF.

This clone was detected a few times. The J gene is TRBJ2-7, the V gene TRBV7-9; 12 positions agree with TRBD1. The germline CDR1 and CDR2 sequences are SEHNR and FQNEAQ (reference sequence). The CDR3 is 18 residues long. The V segment lost 4 bases and the J segment 5 bases; nucleotides outside the gene matches: 15. CDR3: CASSSWTSFRDRGHEQYF. The CDR3 nucleotides are TGTGCCAGCAGCTCTTGGACGTCTTTCCGGGACAGGGGGCACGAGCAGTACTTC.

The CDR3 DNA reads TGTGCCAGCAGCGCGACAGATACCGGGGAGCTGTTTTTT. Translating it yields CASSATDTGELFF. The V gene is TRBV9, the J gene TRBJ2-2; TRBD1 might be the D (5 bases). Germline CDR1 is SGDLS and CDR2 is YYNGEE. V was trimmed by 3 bases and J by 5 bases, leaving 8 bases between them. This CDR3 spans 13 amino acids.

This rearrangement joins TRBV5-1 to TRBJ2-1, with 10 bases fitting TRBD2. This CDR3 region has 14 residues. CDR1 SGHRS and CDR2 YFSETQ come from the germline V gene. Trimming took 1 base from V and 8 from J; bases not matched to a gene: 3. The CDR3 nucleotides read TGCGCCAGCAGCTTGAGCAGCGGGGGGGATGAGCAGTTCTTC. Its protein product is CASSLSSGGDEQFF.

CDR3 residues: CASSVGGSGNYGYTF. The DNA for the CDR3 is TGTGCCAGCTCAGTAGGGGGGTCGGGTAACTATGGCTACACCTTC. V gene TRBV6-1 combines with J gene TRBJ1-2; D might be TRBD1 (6 bases). Trimming took off 8 bases at V and 1 base at J, with 17 bases between the two ends. Per germline, CDR1 MNHNS and CDR2 SASEGT. The length of the CDR3 is 15 residues.

The rearrangement uses TRBV5-6 and TRBJ1-1; D remains ambiguous. Germline loops: CDR1 SGHDT, CDR2 YYEEEE. There are 11 residues in the CDR3. V was clipped by 4 bases and J by 8 bases, with 9 bases between them. The chain's CDR3 is CASSAPGEAFF. CDR3 DNA sequence: TGTGCCAGCAGCGCACCTGGAGAAGCTTTCTTT.

The rearrangement uses TRBV4-1 and TRBJ2-2; the D is unclear. V lost 3 bases and J 0 bases, leaving 2 bases between the germline ends. The germline V gene encodes CDR1 MGHRA and CDR2 YSYEKL. The CDR3 is 13 residues long. CDR3 nucleotides: TGCGCCAGCAGCCACACGAACACCGGGGAGCTGTTTTTT. Translated, it gives CASSHTNTGELFF.

The chain has TRBV6-1 and TRBJ1-1; 8 nucleotides line up with TRBD1. The V and J ends lost 6 bases and 1 base, in that order; junction bases with no gene match: 4. The CDR3 runs 14 residues. Germline CDR1 reads MNHNS; CDR2 reads SASEGT. CDR3 in DNA: TGTGCCAGCAGGAGGGACAGGTGGAACACTGAAGCTTTCTTT. Amino acids: CASRRDRWNTEAFF.

The V and J genes are TRBV2 and TRBJ2-3; 12 nucleotides line up with TRBD2. This CDR3 is built from 15 residues. Per the germline V gene, CDR1 is SNHLY and CDR2 is FYNNEI. Trimming took 5 bases from V and 5 from J; bases not matched to a gene: 5. Here the CDR3 reads CASSRRGLAGDTQYF. CDR3 nucleotides: TGTGCCAGCAGTAGACGGGGACTAGCGGGAGATACGCAGTATTTT.

This rearrangement joins TRBV19 to TRBJ2-5; tentative D call: TRBD2 (7 bases). The germline V gene has CDR1 LNHDA and CDR2 SQIVND (reference sequence). The CDR3 length is 17 residues. Trimming left V 1 base short and J 4 bases short, with 19 bases between. CDR3 bases: TGTGCCAGTAGTATAGCCCCCACAATGGGGGGGCGAGAGACCCAGTACTTC. It encodes CASSIAPTMGGRETQYF. The whole variable domain, filled in from reference TRBV19 and TRBJ2-5, reads DGGITQSPKYLFRKEGQNVTLSCEQNLNHDAMYWYRQDPGQGLRLIYYSQIVNDFQKGDIAEGYSVSREKKESFPLTVTSAQKNPTAFYLCASSIAPTMGGRETQYFGPGTRLLVL.

The genes are TRBV9 and TRBJ1-4; TRBD1 might be the D (5 bases). Deletions cut 7 bases from V and 5 bases from J, with 12 bases between. CDR1 and CDR2 (germline): SGDLS, YYNGEE. CDR3 length: 13 amino acids. For the CDR3, the DNA is TGTGCCAGCGGCGACAGCTGGAATGAAAAACTGTTTTTT. The encoded protein is CASGDSWNEKLFF.

The rearrangement links TRBV11-2 to TRBJ2-3; D is unclear. The germline gives CDR1 SGHAT, CDR2 FQNNGV. The CDR3 is made up of 17 amino acids. The V end was cut by 2 bases, the J end by 1 base, with 16 bases between. CDR3 sequence reads: CASSLNGGPVGTDTQYF. The CDR3 coding sequence is TGTGCCAGCAGCTTAAATGGTGGCCCCGTGGGCACAGATACGCAGTATTTT.

The rearrangement joins TRBV27 to TRBJ2-2, with D unresolved. Per germline, CDR1 MNHEY and CDR2 SMNVEV (reference sequence). CDR3 length: 12 residues. Trimming shortened V by 5 bases and J by 1 base, and 2 bases separated the two germline ends. The CDR3: CASSLNTGELFF. Here the CDR3 DNA reads TGTGCCAGCAGTCTGAACACCGGGGAGCTGTTTTTT.